The 13 T cell receptor beta chains below all came from one sample that was sequenced in a study of cytomegalovirus exposure and HLA in healthy donors. It was with 60 Vbeta and 13 Jbeta primers that the PCR ran. Some clones are missing from TCRdb's copy, which holds only in-frame ones; the method was immunoSEQ multiplex PCR. Of some 150,000 clones listed, 79% are singletons. Sequenced input: PBMCs. These receptors all stem from a middle-aged man in good health and CMV-seronegative.

The V call is TRBV5-1, the J call TRBJ2-3, with TRBD2 identical over 12 bases. CDR1 and CDR2 (germline): SGHRS, YFSETQ. Trimming at V came to 1 base and at J to 1 base, leaving 4 bases not matched to a gene. The CDR3 has 17 residues. The CDR3 loop reads CASSLMTSGSGTDTQYF. The CDR3 nucleotides read TGCGCCAGCAGCTTGATGACTAGCGGGAGCGGCACAGATACGCAGTATTTT.

The chain has TRBV5-1 and TRBJ2-5; 10 nucleotides align to TRBD2. After removal of 0 bases from V and 2 bases from J, the junction contained 7 bases not matched to a gene. In germline, CDR1 is SGHRS, CDR2 YFSETQ. The CDR3 is 17 residues long. The CDR3 coding sequence is TGCGCCAGCAGCTTGGCCGGGACTAGCGCATTTCAAGAGACCCAGTACTTC. It translates to CASSLAGTSAFQETQYF. The variable domain in full, with the rest retrieved from reference TRBV5-1 and TRBJ2-5, is KAGVTQTPRYLIKTRGQQVTLSCSPISGHRSVSWYQQTPGQGLQFLFEYFSETQRNKGNFPGRFSGRQFSNSRSEMNVSTLELGDSALYLCASSLAGTSAFQETQYFGPGTRLLVL.

The chain employs TRBV4-3 and TRBJ1-2; tentative D call: TRBD1 (5 bases). The CDR3 consists of 22 residues. Germline CDR1 is LGHNA and CDR2 is YSLEER. Trimming took off 0 bases at V and 4 bases at J, with 33 bases between the two ends. The CDR3 protein is CASSQDVDQSGLLRPEGYGYTF. The CDR3 DNA sequence: TGCGCCAGCAGCCAAGATGTTGATCAGTCGGGACTCCTAAGGCCCGAGGGCTATGGCTACACCTTC.

The chain has TRBV28 and TRBJ1-5, with unresolved D. This CDR3 is built from 12 residues. V dropped 2 bases and J dropped 6 bases, with 5 bases sitting between them. Germline assignment: CDR1 MDHEN and CDR2 SYDVKM. This chain's CDR3 is CASSLIGQPQHF. CDR3 nucleotides: TGTGCCAGCAGTTTAATCGGTCAGCCCCAGCATTTT.

V gene TRBV6-6 combines with J gene TRBJ2-7; D is perhaps TRBD1 (5 bases). The CDR3 is 14 residues long. Trimming pared 2 bases from V and 2 bases from J, leaving 10 bases between. Looked up from germline, CDR1 is MNHNY and CDR2 is SVGAGI (reference sequence). Here the CDR3 DNA reads TGTGCCAGCAGTTACGGGGCAGGGACCTACGAGCAGTACTTC. Translation gives CASSYGAGTYEQYF.

The rearrangement uses TRBV6-1 and TRBJ1-2; D is unresolved. V was pared by 6 bases and J by 4 bases, with 12 bases between. Per germline, CDR1 MNHNS and CDR2 SASEGT. The CDR3 has 13 amino acids. The CDR3 loop reads CASSRSIFYGYTF. In nucleotides, the CDR3 is TGTGCCAGCAGCCGTAGCATTTTCTATGGCTACACCTTC.

The rearrangement links TRBV28 to TRBJ1-4, with TRBD1 matching 9 bases. The V segment lost 6 bases and the J segment 6 bases; nucleotides outside the gene matches: 8. The CDR3 runs to 15 residues. Germline V gene lookup returns CDR1 MDHEN and CDR2 SYDVKM. CDR3 loop: CASSHPTGGDEKLFF. In nucleotides, the CDR3 is TGTGCCAGCAGCCATCCGACAGGGGGTGATGAAAAACTGTTTTTT.

Worth noting for this clone: The germline gene is not matched at one end of the junction; a read error may be the cause. The chain recombines TRBV18 with TRBJ1-1; D might be TRBD1 (5 bases). The CDR3 is 15 residues long. Germline lookup yields CDR1 KGHSH and CDR2 LQKENI. The CDR3 region has the DNA TGTGCCAACTCACCTTACGGCAGGGCAGACACTGAAGCTTTCTTT. Translating gives CANSPYGRADTEAFF.

The CDR3 sequence: CASSYSTGGKTFF. The CDR3 DNA sequence: TGTGCCAGCAGTTACTCGACAGGGGGGAAAACTTTCTTT. This rearrangement joins TRBV6-5 to TRBJ1-1; 9 bases line up with TRBD1. The trim removed 0 bases at V and 12 bases at J, leaving 5 bases unmatched. The CDR3 contains 13 residues. Germline CDR1 and CDR2: MNHEY and SVGAGI.

The rearrangement links TRBV7-9 to TRBJ2-7, with a tentative D call TRBD2 (5 bases). The CDR3 is made up of 15 amino acids. Trimming stripped 5 bases from V and 3 bases from J, with 17 bases between. Per the germline V gene, CDR1 is SEHNR and CDR2 is FQNEAQ (reference sequence). CDR3 bases: TGTGCCAGCAGCCCCAGGACTGTTAAGGGCTACGAGCAGTACTTC. Translated: CASSPRTVKGYEQYF.

The J gene is TRBJ2-7, the V gene TRBV5-4; 7 bases match TRBD2. Germline V gives CDR1 SGHNT, CDR2 YYREEE (reference sequence). The CDR3 is made up of 13 amino acids. The V gene end was trimmed by 4 bases and the J gene end by 2 bases; junction bases not matched to a gene: 3. The CDR3 bases are TGTGCCAGCAGCGGGGAGGGCACCTACGAGCAGTACTTC. It specifies CASSGEGTYEQYF.

The CDR3 reads CASSLAPLGETGSYGYTF. CDR3 coding DNA: TGCGCCAGCAGCTTGGCCCCTTTGGGCGAGACAGGCTCCTATGGCTACACCTTC. J is TRBJ1-2 and V is TRBV5-1; possible D gene TRBD1, 6 bases. Trimming left V 0 bases short and J 4 bases short, with 22 bases between. The germline CDR1 and CDR2 sequences are SGHRS and YFSETQ. This CDR3 has 18 residues. Based on the CDR3 plus reference TRBV5-1 and TRBJ1-2, the full variable domain is KAGVTQTPRYLIKTRGQQVTLSCSPISGHRSVSWYQQTPGQGLQFLFEYFSETQRNKGNFPGRFSGRQFSNSRSEMNVSTLELGDSALYLCASSLAPLGETGSYGYTFGSGTRLTVV.

The gene calls are TRBV6-1 and TRBJ2-7; 7 bases are shared with TRBD1. V shed 11 bases and J 0 bases; nucleotides not matched to a gene: 7. Germline V gene sequence: CDR1 MNHNS, CDR2 SASEGT. This CDR3 spans 13 amino acids. The CDR3, as DNA: TGTGCCGGCGCCCAGGGGGTCTCCTACGAGCAGTACTTC. Translated: CAGAQGVSYEQYF.